A selection of T cell receptor beta chains follows, all from one sample in a study of blood T cell repertoires in COVID-19. Libraries were prepared by immunoSEQ multiplex PCR; TCRdb keeps only in-frame clonotypes and omits some of them. The profile covers hundreds of thousands of clones, with around 87% appearing a single time and roughly 3% taken by the ten largest. Sequencing used peripheral blood. The receptors come from a man aged 55 to 69 with acute or convalescent COVID-19. CDR3s include the opening cysteine and the closing phenylalanine or tryptophan. Fields, in order: clone size, D gene, V gene, J gene, CDR3 DNA, CDR3 protein. A D gene is named only where the DNA matches it firmly. For some rows the clone size is stated as once, few or many, or as a class when expanded; others skip it.

size: -; D: TRBD1; V: TRBV19; J: TRBJ2-7; DNA: TGTGCCAGTAGTCACGCCCCCTGGACAGGGGCCCACGAGCAGTACTTC; CDR3: CASSHAPWTGAHEQYF
size: -; D: -; V: TRBV18; J: TRBJ1-2; DNA: TGTGCCAGCTCACCACTTTCCGACGGTCCCCCAGGGTACGGCTACACCTTC; CDR3: CASSPLSDGPPGYGYTF
size: -; D: -; V: TRBV6-5; J: TRBJ2-7; DNA: TGTGCCAGCAGTAGTCGCTTTAGGGGTCTCGAGCAGTACTTC; CDR3: CASSSRFRGLEQYF
size: -; D: -; V: TRBV14; J: TRBJ2-1; DNA: TGTGCCAGCAGCCAAGATTCGTTTACGGGGAATGAGCAGTTCTTC; CDR3: CASSQDSFTGNEQFF
size: few; D: -; V: TRBV7-6; J: TRBJ2-5; DNA: TGTGCCAGCAGCTATGGACCATCCGGGGTGGGAGAGACCCAGTACTTC; CDR3: CASSYGPSGVGETQYF
size: -; D: TRBD1; V: TRBV19; J: TRBJ1-1; DNA: TGTGCCAGTAGTAGGAAGACAGGGACCACTGAAGCTTTCTTT; CDR3: CASSRKTGTTEAFF
size: many; D: -; V: TRBV28; J: TRBJ2-6; DNA: TGTGCCAGCAGCTGGGGCGGCCGGATCGGCTCTGGGGCCAACGTCCTGACTTTC; CDR3: CASSWGGRIGSGANVLTF
size: once; D: TRBD1; V: TRBV27; J: TRBJ2-3; DNA: TGTGCCAGCAGTTTACGAGACAGGGGGCGCACAGATACGCAGTATTTT; CDR3: CASSLRDRGRTDTQYF
size: -; D: -; V: TRBV4-2; J: TRBJ1-1; DNA: TGTGCCAGCAGCCCCCCTGAGGGCAACACTGAAGCTTTCTTT; CDR3: CASSPPEGNTEAFF
size: -; D: TRBD1; V: TRBV27; J: TRBJ1-6; DNA: TGTGCCAGCAGTTTGTCCGGGACAGGGCTTTCACCCCTCCACTTT; CDR3: CASSLSGTGLSPLHF
size: -; D: TRBD1; V: TRBV4-2; J: TRBJ1-2; DNA: TGTGCCAGCAGCCAAGATCTCCAGGGGGCGACTCGTGGCTACACCTTC; CDR3: CASSQDLQGATRGYTF
size: -; D: TRBD1; V: TRBV6-5; J: TRBJ2-7; DNA: TGTGCCAGCCGACGGGACAGCCCCCCCTACGAGCAGTACTTC; CDR3: CASRRDSPPYEQYF
size: -; D: -; V: TRBV5-8; J: TRBJ1-5; DNA: TGTGCCAGCAGCCCGCAGGGTTATAGCAATCAGCCCCAGCATTTT; CDR3: CASSPQGYSNQPQHF
size: -; D: -; V: TRBV6-5; J: TRBJ1-1; DNA: TGTGCCAGCAGTTACGTATTGAACACTGAAGCTTTCTTT; CDR3: CASSYVLNTEAFF
size: -; D: -; V: TRBV5-1; J: TRBJ1-2; DNA: TGCGCCAGCAGCTTCGGGGGTAACTATGGCTACACCTTC; CDR3: CASSFGGNYGYTF
size: -; D: -; V: TRBV5-1; J: TRBJ2-7; DNA: TGCGCCAGCAGCTTGGACGGGGCCTACGAGCAGTACTTC; CDR3: CASSLDGAYEQYF
size: -; D: TRBD2; V: TRBV11-2; J: TRBJ2-7; DNA: TGTGCCAGCAGTCCAGGGCCGGGACTAGCCTACGAGCAGTACTTC; CDR3: CASSPGPGLAYEQYF
size: once; D: TRBD1; V: TRBV6-5; J: TRBJ2-7; DNA: TGTGCCAGCAGTTACTTTAGGACAGGCAACTCCTACGAGCAGTACTTC; CDR3: CASSYFRTGNSYEQYF
size: once; D: -; V: TRBV29-1; J: TRBJ1-1; DNA: TGCAGCGTTGGGGAGGCATATAACACTGAAGCTTTCTTT; CDR3: CSVGEAYNTEAFF
size: -; D: -; V: TRBV7-2; J: TRBJ1-2; DNA: TGTGCCAGCAGCTTAGATAGCCTTGACTCGCTTAACTATGGCTACACCTTC; CDR3: CASSLDSLDSLNYGYTF
size: -; D: TRBD1; V: TRBV6-2/TRBV6-3; J: TRBJ1-1; DNA: TGTGCCAGCAGTCTACGGGGACAGCTGAACACTGAAGCTTTCTTT; CDR3: CASSLRGQLNTEAFF
size: -; D: TRBD1; V: TRBV19; J: TRBJ2-7; DNA: TGTGCCAGTAGTTCCTGGACAGGTCCGGACGAGCAGTACTTC; CDR3: CASSSWTGPDEQYF
size: -; D: -; V: TRBV6-5; J: TRBJ1-6; DNA: TGTGCCAGCAGCAAGACAGAAGAAAATTCACCCCTCCACTTT; CDR3: CASSKTEENSPLHF
size: -; D: -; V: TRBV3-1/TRBV3-2; J: TRBJ1-1; DNA: TGTGCCAGCAGCCAAGGAACCAGGGGGAACACTGAAGCTTTCTTT; CDR3: CASSQGTRGNTEAFF
size: -; D: -; V: TRBV2; J: TRBJ2-1; DNA: TGTGCCAGCAGTGAGCAGGGGTACAATGAGCAGTTCTTC; CDR3: CASSEQGYNEQFF
size: -; D: -; V: TRBV9; J: TRBJ1-5; DNA: TGTGCCAGCAGCGCCGGGGGGGCAGGTCAGCCCCAGCATTTT; CDR3: CASSAGGAGQPQHF
size: -; D: -; V: TRBV5-1; J: TRBJ2-2; DNA: TGCGCCAGCAGCTTTTTACCGGCCGGGGAGCTGTTTTTT; CDR3: CASSFLPAGELFF
size: -; D: TRBD2; V: TRBV28; J: TRBJ2-1; DNA: TGTGCCAGCAGTTTATCGTTGGCCGCGGGGGACAATGAGCAGTTCTTC; CDR3: CASSLSLAAGDNEQFF
size: -; D: TRBD1; V: TRBV11-2; J: TRBJ2-1; DNA: TGTGCCAGCAGCGTCTCCACAGGGGTGGATGAGCAGTTCTTC; CDR3: CASSVSTGVDEQFF
size: -; D: -; V: TRBV7-3; J: TRBJ2-7; DNA: TGTGCCAGCAGCTTAGTACCAGGAACCTACGAGCAGTACTTC; CDR3: CASSLVPGTYEQYF
size: once; D: -; V: TRBV6-2/TRBV6-3; J: TRBJ1-2; DNA: TGTGCCAGCAGTTCCGACTCCGCGGGGGGCTACACCTTC; CDR3: CASSSDSAGGYTF
size: once; D: -; V: TRBV2; J: TRBJ1-1; DNA: TGTGCCAGCAGTGAAGAGTGGGCAGGGCTCGTGAACACTGAAGCTTTCTTT; CDR3: CASSEEWAGLVNTEAFF
size: -; D: -; V: TRBV9; J: TRBJ2-6; DNA: TGTGCCAGCAGCGTAGATTGGCAGATACCCTCTGGGGCCAACGTCCTGACTTTC; CDR3: CASSVDWQIPSGANVLTF
size: -; D: -; V: TRBV27; J: TRBJ1-2; DNA: TGTGCCAGCAGTCTACTTGGCACCCTCAGCGACTATGGCTACACCTTC; CDR3: CASSLLGTLSDYGYTF
size: -; D: -; V: TRBV30; J: TRBJ2-1; DNA: TGTGCCTGGAGTGTCACTCTCAACCCCTCGATCAATGAGCAGTTCTTC; CDR3: CAWSVTLNPSINEQFF
size: once; D: TRBD2; V: TRBV9; J: TRBJ2-1; DNA: TGTGCCAGCAGCGGGAGAGGGACTAGCGGGGAGAGCTCCTACAATGAGCAGTTCTTC; CDR3: CASSGRGTSGESSYNEQFF
size: -; D: -; V: TRBV29-1; J: TRBJ1-2; DNA: TGCAGCGTTGGGTTGGCAGGGGAAGGCTACACCTTC; CDR3: CSVGLAGEGYTF
size: -; D: TRBD1; V: TRBV7-3; J: TRBJ2-5; DNA: TGTGCCAGCAGCGCCCGGACAGGGGCACAAGAGACCCAGTACTTC; CDR3: CASSARTGAQETQYF
size: few; D: TRBD1; V: TRBV7-3; J: TRBJ1-1; DNA: TGTGCCAGCAGCCCGGACAGGGCTTTTGAAGCTTTCTTT; CDR3: CASSPDRAFEAFF
size: -; D: TRBD2; V: TRBV5-7; J: TRBJ2-5; DNA: TGTGCCAGCAGCTCGGGAGGGTCGGGACCCTGCAGGACCCAGTACTTC; CDR3: CASSSGGSGPCRTQYF
size: -; D: TRBD1; V: TRBV2; J: TRBJ2-7; DNA: TGTGCCAGCAGGAACCAGGGACAGGTCACCTACGAGCAGTACTTC; CDR3: CASRNQGQVTYEQYF
size: -; D: TRBD2; V: TRBV27; J: TRBJ2-3; DNA: TGTGCCAGCAGTCGATCCCCCCCTAGCGGGGGGCCAACAGATACGCAGTATTTT; CDR3: CASSRSPPSGGPTDTQYF